This T cell receptor beta chain was identified in a study of blood T cell repertoires in COVID-19. The overall study: Acute and convalescent COVID-19 specimens originated in the United States, Italy and Spain. Sample material is recorded as cDNA or gDNA derived from T cells, B-cell-depleted T cells, or PBMCs.

Methods used by the authors: Quantification of nucleated cells was approximated via reference gene primer amplification. The assay was immunoSEQ multiplex PCR, and TCRdb's table has in-frame clones only and misses some. V, J and clone size derive from that table, while D and trimming were established from the DNA sequence. The sample shows 130,000 to 150,000 clones, approximately 80% of them seen only once. The source is a man aged 55-75 years with active or convalescent COVID-19. The sample consisted of peripheral blood.

Here the CDR3 DNA reads TGTGCCAGCAGTGAGTCCGGGGTGGAGACCCAGTACTTC. This gives the protein CASSESGVETQYF. The chain is built from TRBV6-1 and TRBJ2-5, with a possible D match to TRBD2 (5 bases). This CDR3 has 13 amino acids. Trimming pared 3 bases from V and 5 bases from J, leaving 10 bases between. In germline, CDR1 is MNHNS, CDR2 SASEGT.